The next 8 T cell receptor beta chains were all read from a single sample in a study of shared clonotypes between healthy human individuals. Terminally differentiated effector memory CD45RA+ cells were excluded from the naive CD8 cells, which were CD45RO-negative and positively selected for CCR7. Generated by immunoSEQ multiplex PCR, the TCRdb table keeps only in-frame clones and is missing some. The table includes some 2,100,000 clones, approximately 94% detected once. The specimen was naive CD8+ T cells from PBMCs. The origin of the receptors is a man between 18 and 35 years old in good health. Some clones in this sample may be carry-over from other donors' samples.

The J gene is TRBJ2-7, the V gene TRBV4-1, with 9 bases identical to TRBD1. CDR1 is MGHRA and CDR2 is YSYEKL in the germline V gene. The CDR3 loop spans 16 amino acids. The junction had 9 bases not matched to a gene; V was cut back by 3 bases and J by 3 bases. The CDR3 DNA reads TGCGCCAGCAGCCAGGATCAAGGGACAGGGTTCTACGAGCAGTACTTC. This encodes CASSQDQGTGFYEQYF.

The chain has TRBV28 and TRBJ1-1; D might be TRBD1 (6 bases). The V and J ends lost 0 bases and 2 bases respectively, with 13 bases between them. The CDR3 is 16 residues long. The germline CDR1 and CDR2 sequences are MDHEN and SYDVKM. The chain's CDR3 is CASSLWAEGGNTEAFF. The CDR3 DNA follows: TGTGCCAGCAGTTTATGGGCCGAGGGGGGAAACACTGAAGCTTTCTTT.

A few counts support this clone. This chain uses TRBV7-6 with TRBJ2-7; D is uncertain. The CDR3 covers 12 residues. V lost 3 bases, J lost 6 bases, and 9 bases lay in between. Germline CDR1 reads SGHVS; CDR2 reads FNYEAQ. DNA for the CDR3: TGTGCCAGCAGCTTCTCAGGTGGCGAGCAGTACTTC. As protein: CASSFSGGEQYF.

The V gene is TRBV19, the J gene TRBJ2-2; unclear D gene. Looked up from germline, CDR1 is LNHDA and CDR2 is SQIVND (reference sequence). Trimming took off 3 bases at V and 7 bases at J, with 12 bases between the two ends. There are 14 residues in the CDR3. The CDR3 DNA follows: TGTGCCAGTAGTATCGAAGGGTTCGGCGGGGAGCTGTTTTTT. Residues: CASSIEGFGGELFF.

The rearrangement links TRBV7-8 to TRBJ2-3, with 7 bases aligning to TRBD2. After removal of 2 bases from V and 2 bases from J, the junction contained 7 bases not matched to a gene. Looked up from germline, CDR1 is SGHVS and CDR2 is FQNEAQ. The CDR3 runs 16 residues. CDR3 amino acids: CASSLSGGSNTDTQYF. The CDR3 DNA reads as TGTGCCAGCAGCTTATCTGGCGGGAGTAACACAGATACGCAGTATTTT.

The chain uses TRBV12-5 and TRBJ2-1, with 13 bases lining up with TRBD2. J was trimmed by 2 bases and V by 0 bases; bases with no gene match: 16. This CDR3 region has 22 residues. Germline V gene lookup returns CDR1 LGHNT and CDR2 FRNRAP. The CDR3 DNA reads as TGTGCTAGTGGTTTGGTTCCCCGCTGGCGGACTAGCGGGAGCCCTGCCTACAATGAGCAGTTCTTC. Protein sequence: CASGLVPRWRTSGSPAYNEQFF.

The CDR3 spells CASSPRASSGNTIYF. CDR3 nucleotide sequence: TGTGCCAGCAGTCCCAGAGCCTCATCTGGAAACACCATATATTTT. This chain links TRBV27 with TRBJ1-3; D uncertain. Germline loops: CDR1 MNHEY, CDR2 SMNVEV (reference sequence). The CDR3 is 15 amino acids. Trimming took off 5 bases at V and 1 base at J, with 12 bases between the two ends.

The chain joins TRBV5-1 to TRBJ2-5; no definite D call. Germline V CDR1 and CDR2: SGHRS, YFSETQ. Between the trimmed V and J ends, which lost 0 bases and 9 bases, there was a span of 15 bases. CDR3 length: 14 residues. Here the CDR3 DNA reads TGCGCCAGCAGCTTGGACATACCCTGGAAATCCCAGTACTTC. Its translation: CASSLDIPWKSQYF. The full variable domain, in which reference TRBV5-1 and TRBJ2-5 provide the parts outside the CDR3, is KAGVTQTPRYLIKTRGQQVTLSCSPISGHRSVSWYQQTPGQGLQFLFEYFSETQRNKGNFPGRFSGRQFSNSRSEMNVSTLELGDSALYLCASSLDIPWKSQYFGPGTRLLVL.